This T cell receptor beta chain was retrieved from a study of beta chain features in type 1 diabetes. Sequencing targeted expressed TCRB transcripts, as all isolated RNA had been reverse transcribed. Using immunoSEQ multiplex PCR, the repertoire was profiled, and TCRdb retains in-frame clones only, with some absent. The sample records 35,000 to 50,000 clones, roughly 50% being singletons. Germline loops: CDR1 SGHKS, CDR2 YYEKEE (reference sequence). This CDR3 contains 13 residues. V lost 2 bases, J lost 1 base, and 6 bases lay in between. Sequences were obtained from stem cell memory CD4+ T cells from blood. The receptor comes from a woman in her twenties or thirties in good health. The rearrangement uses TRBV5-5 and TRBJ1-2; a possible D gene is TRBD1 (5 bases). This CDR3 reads CASSFDSNYGYTF. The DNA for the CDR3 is TGTGCCAGCAGCTTCGACAGTAACTATGGCTACACCTTC. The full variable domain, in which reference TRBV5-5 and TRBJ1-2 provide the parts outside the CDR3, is DAGVTQSPTHLIKTRGQQVTLRCSPISGHKSVSWYQQVLGQGPQFIFQYYEKEERGRGNFPDRFSARQFPNYSSELNVNALLLGDSALYLCASSFDSNYGYTFGSGTRLTVV.